This T cell receptor beta chain is drawn from a study of blood T cell repertoires in COVID-19. The overall study: The study drew acute and convalescent COVID-19 samples from the United States, Italy and Spain. The cDNA or gDNA used as material had been derived from T cells, B-cell-depleted T cells, or PBMCs.

Methods used by the authors: From reference gene primer amplification, estimates of nucleated cell counts were derived. Repertoires were generated with immunoSEQ multiplex PCR, while TCRdb's copy carries only in-frame clones and drops some. V and J calls and clone size are those listed in that table; D and trimming were worked out from the DNA. The sample shows about 130,000 clones, about 91% of them seen only once. The specimen sequenced was peripheral blood. The clonotype comes from a man aged 50-59 years with acute or convalescent COVID-19.

The CDR3 DNA follows: TGTGCCAGCAGCTTAGCAGGGATTGCGGTTGAGCAGTTCTTC. It is translated as CASSLAGIAVEQFF. J is TRBJ2-1 and V is TRBV11-3; D perhaps matches TRBD1 (5 bases). The CDR3 totals 14 residues. V lost 1 base and J 9 bases, leaving 13 bases between the germline ends. The germline CDR1 and CDR2 sequences are SGHNT and YENEEA. Combining the CDR3 with reference TRBV11-3 and TRBJ2-1 gives the whole variable domain EAGVVQSPRYKIIEKKQPVAFWCNPISGHNTLYWYLQNLGQGPELLIRYENEEAVDDSQLPKDRFSAERLKGVDSTLKIQPAELGDSAVYLCASSLAGIAVEQFFGPGTRLTVL.